The text below deals with one T cell receptor beta chain. Its antigen is still unknown. This sample stems from a study of shared clonotypes between healthy human individuals. Those who donated were healthy HIV-negative adults, with no recent acute infections or vaccinations reported. The donors were all Caucasian adults (living in Nashville, Tennessee). Study findings and constraints: With several donors compared, 4% to 5% of naive CD4 clonotypes were shared.

In the study's own analysis: ImmunoSEQ yielded junction-only sequences lacking quality scores, so filtering differed. Profiled with immunoSEQ multiplex PCR; TCRdb holds only in-frame clones, not every one. V and J calls and clone size are copied from that table; D and trimming were computed from the DNA. The sample lists around 940,000 clones, less than 85% occurring once. Deletions cut 7 bases from V and 2 bases from J, with 11 bases between. There are 13 residues in the CDR3. CDR1 is MNHNS, CDR2 SASEGT, per germline. Input material: memory CD4+ T cells sorted from blood. Subset denoted: CD45RA-negative fraction. The receptor comes from a man aged 18 to 29 in good health. The chain is built from TRBV6-1 and TRBJ1-1; possibly TRBD1 for D (5 bases). CDR3 sequence reads: CASMPGTNTEAFF. The CDR3 DNA is TGTGCCAGCATGCCAGGGACTAACACTGAAGCTTTCTTT.